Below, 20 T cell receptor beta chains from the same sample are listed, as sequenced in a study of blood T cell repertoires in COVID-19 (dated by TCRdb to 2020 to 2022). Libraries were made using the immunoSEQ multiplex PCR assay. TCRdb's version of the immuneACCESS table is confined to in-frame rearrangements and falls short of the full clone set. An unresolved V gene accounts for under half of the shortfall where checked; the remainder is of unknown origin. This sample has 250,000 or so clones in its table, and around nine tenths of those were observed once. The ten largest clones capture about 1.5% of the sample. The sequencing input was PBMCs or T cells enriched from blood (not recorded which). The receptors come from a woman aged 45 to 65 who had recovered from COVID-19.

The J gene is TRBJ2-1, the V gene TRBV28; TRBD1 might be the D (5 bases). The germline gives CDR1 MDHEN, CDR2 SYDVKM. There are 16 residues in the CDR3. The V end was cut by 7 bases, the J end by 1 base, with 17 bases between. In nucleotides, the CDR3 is TGTGCCAGCAACACAATGGTCCAGGGTTCCTACAATGAGCAGTTCTTC. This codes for CASNTMVQGSYNEQFF.

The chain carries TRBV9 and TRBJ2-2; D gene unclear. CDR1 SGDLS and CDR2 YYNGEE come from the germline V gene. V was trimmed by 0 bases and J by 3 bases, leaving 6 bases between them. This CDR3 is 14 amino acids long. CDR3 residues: CASSVASYTGELFF. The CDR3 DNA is TGTGCCAGCAGCGTAGCGAGCTACACCGGGGAGCTGTTTTTT.

CDR3 sequence: CASSPVGQGSEQYF. CDR3 coding DNA: TGTGCCAGCAGCCCTGTAGGACAGGGGAGCGAGCAGTACTTC. The V call is TRBV7-6, the J call TRBJ2-7, with 9 nucleotides matching TRBD1. The ends lost 5 bases at V and 6 bases at J; junction bases unmatched: 8. The V gene's germline CDR1 is SGHVS and CDR2 FNYEAQ. The CDR3 has 14 amino acids.

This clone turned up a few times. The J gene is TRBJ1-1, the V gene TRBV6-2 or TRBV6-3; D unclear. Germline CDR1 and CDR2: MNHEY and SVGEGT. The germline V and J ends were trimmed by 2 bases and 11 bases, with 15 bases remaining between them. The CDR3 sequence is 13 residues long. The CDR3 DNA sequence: TGTGCCAGCAGTTACACACAGATTACGGCGGCTTTCTTT. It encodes CASSYTQITAAFF.

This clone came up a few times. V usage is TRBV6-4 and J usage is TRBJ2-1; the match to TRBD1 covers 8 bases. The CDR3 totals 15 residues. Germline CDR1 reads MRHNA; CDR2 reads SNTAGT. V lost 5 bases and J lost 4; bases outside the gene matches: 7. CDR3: CASSSDREVYNEQFF. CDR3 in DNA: TGTGCCAGCAGTTCGGACAGGGAAGTGTACAATGAGCAGTTCTTC.

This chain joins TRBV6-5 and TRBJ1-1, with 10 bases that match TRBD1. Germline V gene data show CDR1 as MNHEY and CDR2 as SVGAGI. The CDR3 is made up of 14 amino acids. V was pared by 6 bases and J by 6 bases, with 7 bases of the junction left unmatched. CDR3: CASRTGGVIPEAFF. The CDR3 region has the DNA TGTGCCAGCAGGACAGGGGGCGTTATTCCTGAAGCTTTCTTT.

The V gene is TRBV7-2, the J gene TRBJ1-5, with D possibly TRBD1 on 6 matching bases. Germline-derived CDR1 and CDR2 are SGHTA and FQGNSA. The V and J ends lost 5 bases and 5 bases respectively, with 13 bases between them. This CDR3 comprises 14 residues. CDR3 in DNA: TGTGCCAGCAGCCCTTCGACAGGTTATCAGCCCCAGCATTTT. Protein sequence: CASSPSTGYQPQHF.

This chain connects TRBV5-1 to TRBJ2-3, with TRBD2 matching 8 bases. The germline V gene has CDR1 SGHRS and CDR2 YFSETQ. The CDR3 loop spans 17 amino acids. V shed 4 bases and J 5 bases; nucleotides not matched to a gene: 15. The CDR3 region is CASSTRDQRESIDTQYF. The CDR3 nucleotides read TGCGCCAGCAGCACCCGCGATCAGCGGGAGAGTATAGATACGCAGTATTTT.

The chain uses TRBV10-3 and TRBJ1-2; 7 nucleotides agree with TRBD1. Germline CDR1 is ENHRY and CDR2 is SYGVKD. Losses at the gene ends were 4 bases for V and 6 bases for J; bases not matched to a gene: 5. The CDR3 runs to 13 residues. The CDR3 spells CAISVTGADGYTF. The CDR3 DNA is TGTGCCATCAGTGTAACAGGGGCGGATGGCTACACCTTC.

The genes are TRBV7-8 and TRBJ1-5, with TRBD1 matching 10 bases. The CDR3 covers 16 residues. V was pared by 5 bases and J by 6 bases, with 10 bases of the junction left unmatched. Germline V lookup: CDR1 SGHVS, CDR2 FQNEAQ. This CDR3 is CASSIHRDRGFQPQHF. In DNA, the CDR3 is TGTGCCAGCAGCATCCACCGGGACAGGGGATTTCAGCCCCAGCATTTT.

In DNA form, the CDR3 reads TGTGCCAGCAGCGTAGATCTGCGCGAGACGCAGTATTTT. Its protein is CASSVDLRETQYF. The chain combines TRBV9 with TRBJ2-3; D is unresolved. CDR1 is SGDLS, CDR2 YYNGEE, per germline. This CDR3 has 13 residues. V lost 0 bases to trimming and J lost 9 bases, with 11 bases between them.

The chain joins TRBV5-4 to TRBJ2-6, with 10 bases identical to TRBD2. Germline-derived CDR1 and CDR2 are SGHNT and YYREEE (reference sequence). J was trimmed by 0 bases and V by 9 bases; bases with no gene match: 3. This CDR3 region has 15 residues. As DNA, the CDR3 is TGTGCCACCGGACTAGCGGTCTCTGGGGCCAACGTCCTGACTTTC. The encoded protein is CATGLAVSGANVLTF.

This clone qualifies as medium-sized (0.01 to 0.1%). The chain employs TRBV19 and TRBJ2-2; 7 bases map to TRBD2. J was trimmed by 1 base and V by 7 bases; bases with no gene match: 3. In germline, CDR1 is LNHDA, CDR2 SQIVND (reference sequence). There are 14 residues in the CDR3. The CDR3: CASTKRENTGELFF. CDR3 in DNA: TGTGCCAGTACTAAGCGGGAGAACACCGGGGAGCTGTTTTTT.

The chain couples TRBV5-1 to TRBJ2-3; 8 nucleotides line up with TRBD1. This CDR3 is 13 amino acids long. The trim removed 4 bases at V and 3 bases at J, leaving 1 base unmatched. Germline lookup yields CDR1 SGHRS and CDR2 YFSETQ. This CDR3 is CASSRQGTDTQYF. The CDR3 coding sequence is TGCGCCAGCAGCCGACAGGGGACAGATACGCAGTATTTT.

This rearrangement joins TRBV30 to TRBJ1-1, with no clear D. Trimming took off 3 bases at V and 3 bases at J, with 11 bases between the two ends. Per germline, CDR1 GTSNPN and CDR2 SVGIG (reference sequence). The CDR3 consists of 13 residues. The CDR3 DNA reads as TGTGCCTGGAGCCAGCGGGTTGACACTGAAGCTTTCTTT. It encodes CAWSQRVDTEAFF.

DNA of the CDR3: TGTGCCAGCAGCCCTCAGGGTTTCGGCACCATATATTTT. Its translation: CASSPQGFGTIYF. V is TRBV3-1 (or the pseudogene TRBV3-2) and J is TRBJ1-3; TRBD1 might be the D (5 bases). Per germline, CDR1 LGHDT and CDR2 YNNKEL (reference sequence). The CDR3 covers 13 residues. Trimming took off 4 bases at V and 9 bases at J, with 13 bases between the two ends.

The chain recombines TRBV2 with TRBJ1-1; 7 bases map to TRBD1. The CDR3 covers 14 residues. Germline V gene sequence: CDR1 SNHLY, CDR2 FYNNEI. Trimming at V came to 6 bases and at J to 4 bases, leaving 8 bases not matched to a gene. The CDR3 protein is CASRRQGKGTEAFF. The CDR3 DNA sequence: TGTGCCAGCAGGAGACAGGGTAAGGGCACTGAAGCTTTCTTT.

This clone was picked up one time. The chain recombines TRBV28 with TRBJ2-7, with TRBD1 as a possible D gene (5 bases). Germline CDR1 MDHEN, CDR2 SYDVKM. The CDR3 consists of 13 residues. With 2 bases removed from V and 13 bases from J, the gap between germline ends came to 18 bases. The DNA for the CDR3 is TGTGCCAGCAGTTTACCTCAGGGTTCTTTATCATACTTC. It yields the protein CASSLPQGSLSYF.

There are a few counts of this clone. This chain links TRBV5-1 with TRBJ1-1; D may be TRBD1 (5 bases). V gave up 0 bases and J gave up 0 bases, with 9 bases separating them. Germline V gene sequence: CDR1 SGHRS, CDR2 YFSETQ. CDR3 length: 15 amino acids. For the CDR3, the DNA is TGCGCCAGCAGCTTGGCGGGGGGAATGAACACTGAAGCTTTCTTT. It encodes CASSLAGGMNTEAFF.

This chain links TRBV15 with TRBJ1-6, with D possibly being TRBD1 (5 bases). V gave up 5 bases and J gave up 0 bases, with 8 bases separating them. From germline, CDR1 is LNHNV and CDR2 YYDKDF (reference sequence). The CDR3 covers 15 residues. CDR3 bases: TGTGCCACCAGCCCTGACAGCTCCTATAATTCACCCCTCCACTTT. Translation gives CATSPDSSYNSPLHF.